This TCR beta chain came from a study of a mutant IDH1 vaccine in newly diagnosed glioma. Study summary: Patients previously underwent radiotherapy, temozolomide, or both, and most underwent both.

Regarding this clone: Its antigen remains unidentified.

The repertoire was sequenced with immunoSEQ multiplex PCR; TCRdb's copy has only in-frame clones and lacks some. The profile covers roughly 110,000 clones, with around 90% appearing a single time and 0.55% to 0.7% taken by the ten largest. Between the trimmed V and J ends, which lost 5 bases and 5 bases, there was a span of 6 bases. The germline V gene has CDR1 SEHNR and CDR2 FQNEAQ (reference sequence). This CDR3 is built from 11 residues. Sample time point: week 11, during vaccination. Doses comprised 300 ug of mutant IDH1 20-mer peptide each, plus topical imiquimod. The receptor was derived from a woman aged 45-65 years with glioma. This rearrangement joins TRBV7-9 to TRBJ1-1; D is undetermined. The material sequenced was PBMCs, taken from a glioma patient whose treatment included an IDH1 peptide vaccine. The CDR3 region is CASSPRTEAFF. CDR3 nucleotides: TGTGCCAGCAGCCCCCGTACTGAAGCTTTCTTT.